The 31 T cell receptor beta chains below come from one sample, sequenced in a study of CD8 T cells in ankylosing spondylitis. TCRdb re-called the 5' RACE reads with MiXCR, one entry per CDR3 protein. The table lists roughly 450,000 distinct CDR3 sequences, roughly 26% of them singletons. Whole-study findings and limits: Characteristic, it appeared, of ankylosing spondylitis blood was a TCR beta motif of several highly homologous variants.

The antigens these receptors bind are not known. The sequencing sample was made of blood, either unsorted or a sorted T cell fraction (not recorded which). The receptors here all came from a male donor with ankylosing spondylitis.

The chain uses TRBV29-1 and TRBJ2-1; 12 nucleotides line up with TRBD2. The CDR3 totals 14 residues. Trimming took 4 bases from V and 9 from J; bases not matched to a gene: 7. Germline V gene lookup returns CDR1 SQVTM and CDR2 ANQGSEA. The CDR3 here is CSVASSGRALEQFF. CDR3 DNA: TGCAGCGTTGCGTCTAGCGGGAGGGCCCTTGAGCAGTTCTTC.

The table lists this clonotype with a few counts. The chain is built from TRBV29-1 and TRBJ2-1; 7 bases are shared with TRBD2. This CDR3 region has 15 residues. CDR1 and CDR2 from the germline V gene are SQVTM and ANQGSEA. The V gene end was trimmed by 3 bases and the J gene end by 1 base; junction bases not matched to a gene: 6. The CDR3 reads CSVERGRVSYNEQFF. CDR3 in DNA: TGCAGCGTTGAGCGCGGGAGAGTGTCCTACAATGAGCAGTTCTTC.

This clonotype has only a few counts. The genes are TRBV29-1 and TRBJ2-2; 8 bases are shared with TRBD1. In germline, CDR1 is SQVTM, CDR2 ANQGSEA. CDR3 length: 12 residues. J gave up 6 bases and V 7 bases, and 4 bases lay outside the gene matches. CDR3 residues: CSANRGAGELFF. The CDR3 DNA follows: TGCAGCGCTAACAGGGGGGCCGGGGAGCTGTTTTTT.

This clonotype was observed a few times. The V and J genes are TRBV5-1 and TRBJ2-2, with TRBD1 matching over 10 bases. Germline V lookup: CDR1 SGHRS, CDR2 YFSETQ. There are 15 residues in the CDR3. Losses at the gene ends were 3 bases for V and 4 bases for J; bases not matched to a gene: 3. CDR3 DNA sequence: TGCGCCAGCAGCTCCGGGACAGGGGCCACCGGGGAGCTGTTTTTT. This encodes CASSSGTGATGELFF.

This chain links TRBV29-1 with TRBJ1-4; 9 bases are shared with TRBD1. The CDR3 consists of 12 residues. Germline CDR1 and CDR2: SQVTM and ANQGSEA. The junction had 5 bases not matched to a gene; V was cut back by 7 bases and J by 8 bases. CDR3 DNA: TGCAGCGCAGGGACAGGGCAGGAAAAACTGTTTTTT. Translating it yields CSAGTGQEKLFF.

The chain couples TRBV15 to TRBJ2-7; D remains ambiguous. Deletions cut 0 bases from V and 3 bases from J, with 6 bases between. This CDR3 comprises 13 residues. Germline V gene sequence: CDR1 LNHNV, CDR2 YYDKDF (reference sequence). CDR3 bases: TGTGCCACCAGCAGAGATCCTAGCTACGAGCAGTACTTC. Translated: CATSRDPSYEQYF.

V and J are TRBV12-3 or TRBV12-4 and TRBJ2-1, with D unresolved. V lost 5 bases and J lost 3, with 14 bases in between. This CDR3 comprises 15 residues. The CDR3 protein is CASSITTGFYNEQFF. Written as DNA, the CDR3 is TGTGCCAGCAGTATCACCACCGGCTTCTACAATGAGCAGTTCTTC.

This chain uses TRBV7-9 with TRBJ2-7, with 10 positions matching TRBD1. Germline-derived CDR1 and CDR2 are SEHNR and FQNEAQ (reference sequence). V shed 1 base and J 7 bases; nucleotides not matched to a gene: 7. The CDR3 is 15 amino acids. CDR3 nucleotides: TGTGCCAGCAGCTTAGTTCCGGGACAGGGGAATGAGCAGTACTTC. It encodes CASSLVPGQGNEQYF.

The chain has TRBV5-5 and TRBJ1-2; no reliable D call. The CDR3 spans 15 residues. Germline V gives CDR1 SGHKS, CDR2 YYEKEE (reference sequence). Trimming stripped 0 bases from V and 3 bases from J, with 12 bases between. The CDR3 region is CASSLATRLDYGYTF. Here the CDR3 DNA reads TGTGCCAGCAGCTTGGCGACCCGATTGGACTATGGCTACACCTTC.

This clonotype came up a few times. The chain recombines TRBV20-1 with TRBJ2-1, with unresolved D. Germline V CDR1 and CDR2: DFQATT, SNEGSKA (reference sequence). The CDR3 is 15 residues long. V shed 5 bases and J shed 0 bases, with 14 bases lying between them. The CDR3, as DNA: TGCAGTGCTTCCCCGCCCCAGAGCTCCTACAATGAGCAGTTCTTC. Amino acids: CSASPPQSSYNEQFF.

This clonotype has only one observation. The chain couples TRBV6-2 or TRBV6-3 to TRBJ2-1, with 8 bases that match TRBD2. Trimming at V came to 6 bases and at J to 7 bases, leaving 23 bases not matched to a gene. The CDR3 spans 19 residues. The germline gives CDR1 MNHEY, CDR2 SVGEGT. The DNA for the CDR3 is TGTGCCAGCAGCCCCAGGGGCCTAGCGGGTGTGGGGGGTTTAAATGAGCAGTTCTTC. Translation gives CASSPRGLAGVGGLNEQFF.

V and J are TRBV15 and TRBJ2-7; D is undetermined. Germline CDR1 and CDR2: LNHNV and YYDKDF (reference sequence). Trimming took off 4 bases at V and 3 bases at J, with 7 bases between the two ends. The CDR3 spans 12 residues. DNA for the CDR3: TGTGCCACCAGCAAACAAGGCTACGAGCAGTACTTC. Protein sequence: CATSKQGYEQYF.

This clonotype was counted a few times. The chain joins TRBV7-2 to TRBJ2-5, with 7 bases aligning to TRBD2. Germline V gene sequence: CDR1 SGHTA, CDR2 FQGNSA. This CDR3 spans 13 amino acids. Losses at the gene ends were 7 bases for V and 5 bases for J; bases not matched to a gene: 7. CDR3 DNA: TGTGCCAGCAAGCGACTAGCACGGGAGACCCAGTACTTC. It yields the protein CASKRLARETQYF.

This chain connects TRBV24-1 to TRBJ2-4; 7 positions match TRBD2. The ends lost 2 bases at V and 6 bases at J; junction bases unmatched: 12. Per germline, CDR1 KGHDR and CDR2 SFDVKD. CDR3 size: 17 residues. CDR3 sequence reads: CATSDSGERGDRNIQYF. CDR3 DNA: TGTGCCACCAGTGATTCAGGCGAGCGGGGTGATAGAAACATTCAGTACTTC.

The rearrangement joins TRBV6-2 or TRBV6-3 to TRBJ2-5; maybe TRBD2 (6 bases). This CDR3 region has 17 residues. The germline CDR1 and CDR2 sequences are MNHEY and SVGEGT. Trimming cost V 8 bases and J 5 bases, with 27 bases left between them. The CDR3 sequence: CASAQGGLAPLLETQYF. CDR3 coding DNA: TGTGCCAGCGCCCAAGGCGGTCTAGCGCCTCTCCTTGAGACCCAGTACTTC.

The chain couples TRBV7-6 to TRBJ2-6, with D possibly being TRBD1 (6 bases). Germline lookup yields CDR1 SGHVS and CDR2 FNYEAQ. CDR3 length: 15 residues. V dropped 5 bases and J dropped 4 bases, with 12 bases sitting between them. CDR3: CASSDWTAGANVLTF. CDR3 DNA sequence: TGTGCCAGCAGCGATTGGACAGCAGGGGCCAACGTCCTGACTTTC.

This clonotype has only a few counts. CDR3 DNA sequence: TGTGCCAGCACGCCCGGGGCGGAAGAGACCCAGTACTTC. Encoded protein: CASTPGAEETQYF. The chain is built from TRBV7-9 and TRBJ2-5, with D perhaps given as TRBD1 or TRBD2 (5 bases each). The CDR3 runs 13 residues. Trimming took 7 bases from V and 3 from J, leaving 12 bases between them. CDR1 and CDR2 from the germline V gene are SEHNR and FQNEAQ (reference sequence).

This clonotype was seen a few times. The chain employs TRBV2 and TRBJ2-2; D not resolved. The CDR3 totals 19 residues. Germline V gene lookup returns CDR1 SNHLY and CDR2 FYNNEI. The ends were cut back, 4 bases at V and 0 bases at J, with 21 bases in the middle. The CDR3 is CASSVSGLGVATNTGELFF. DNA of the CDR3: TGTGCCAGCAGTGTTTCGGGCCTTGGAGTGGCCACGAACACCGGGGAGCTGTTTTTT.

The V and J genes are TRBV20-1 and TRBJ1-2; D gene unclear. The CDR3 is 13 residues long. Germline CDR1 DFQATT, CDR2 SNEGSKA (reference sequence). Trimming shortened V by 6 bases and J by 4 bases, and 15 bases separated the two germline ends. The chain's CDR3 is CSAPGELLYGYTF. The DNA for the CDR3 is TGCAGTGCCCCCGGAGAGCTACTCTATGGCTACACCTTC.

This clonotype was observed a handful of times. The chain combines TRBV7-2 with TRBJ2-7; TRBD1 agrees at 7 bases. CDR1 is SGHTA and CDR2 is FQGNSA in the germline V gene. The CDR3 is 16 amino acids. The ends lost 5 bases at V and 5 bases at J; junction bases unmatched: 15. CDR3 region: CASSPYRQGRRNEQYF. As DNA, the CDR3 is TGTGCCAGCAGCCCGTACCGACAGGGAAGAAGGAACGAGCAGTACTTC.

V and J are TRBV20-1 and TRBJ2-6, with D possibly matching TRBD1 (6 bases). CDR3 size: 15 residues. The V end was cut by 0 bases, the J end by 4 bases, with 10 bases between. Germline V gene sequence: CDR1 DFQATT, CDR2 SNEGSKA (reference sequence). The CDR3 protein is CSARDRGMGANVLTF. The CDR3 nucleotides are TGCAGTGCTAGAGATAGGGGGATGGGGGCCAACGTCCTGACTTTC.

This chain connects TRBV5-6 to TRBJ2-1, with 9 bases fitting TRBD2. The trim removed 0 bases at V and 8 bases at J, leaving 6 bases unmatched. CDR3 length equals 15 residues. CDR1 and CDR2 from the germline V gene are SGHDT and YYEEEE. The CDR3 spells CASSLGASGIDEQFF. In nucleotides, the CDR3 is TGTGCCAGCAGCTTGGGGGCTAGCGGGATCGATGAGCAGTTCTTC.

The chain carries TRBV27 and TRBJ2-1, with D unclear. Trimming removed 4 bases from V and 6 bases from J, with 10 bases in between. Germline CDR1 is MNHEY and CDR2 is SMNVEV (reference sequence). CDR3 length: 13 residues. For the CDR3, the DNA is TGTGCCAGCAGTTCCCCCTATCCCAATGAGCAGTTCTTC. Protein product: CASSSPYPNEQFF.

In this sample, this clonotype turned up a few times. The genes are TRBV20-1 and TRBJ1-5, with a tentative D call TRBD1 (5 bases). The CDR3 runs 14 residues. Per the germline V gene, CDR1 is DFQATT and CDR2 is SNEGSKA (reference sequence). V lost 0 bases and J 6 bases, leaving 12 bases between the germline ends. The CDR3, as DNA: TGCAGTGCTAGAGAGTTGAAGGGGTCTCAGCCCCAGCATTTT. Protein: CSARELKGSQPQHF.

This clonotype was detected a few times. CDR3 loop: CATSSRTGSTEAFF. The CDR3 DNA reads as TGTGCCACCAGCAGCCGGACAGGGAGCACTGAAGCTTTCTTT. V is TRBV15 and J is TRBJ1-1; TRBD1 aligns across 8 bases. Germline V gene data show CDR1 as LNHNV and CDR2 as YYDKDF (reference sequence). The CDR3 has 14 residues. The V and J ends lost 3 bases and 4 bases, in that order; junction bases with no gene match: 4.

This sequence joins TRBV4-1 and TRBJ1-2, with D possibly TRBD1 on 6 matching bases. Germline V gene sequence: CDR1 MGHRA, CDR2 YSYEKL. The CDR3 has 14 amino acids. Between the trimmed V and J ends, which lost 5 bases and 6 bases, there was a span of 16 bases. The CDR3 DNA follows: TGCGCCAGCAGCTGGAGGGGGGGGTCTGATGGCTACACCTTC. This encodes CASSWRGGSDGYTF.

The table lists this clonotype with a few counts. The chain recombines TRBV6-2 or TRBV6-3 with TRBJ1-2; no clear D. CDR1 MNHEY and CDR2 SVGEGT come from the germline V gene. V shed 6 bases and J shed 8 bases, with 13 bases lying between them. CDR3 size: 12 residues. CDR3 in DNA: TGTGCCAGCAGCCCAGACCGCGGGGGCTACACCTTC. Translated: CASSPDRGGYTF.

This clonotype was found a few times. This chain links TRBV29-1 with TRBJ1-2; no firm D call. Germline assignment: CDR1 SQVTM and CDR2 ANQGSEA. This CDR3 is 8 amino acids long. Written as DNA, the CDR3 is TGCAGTGTATATGGCTACACCTTC. It specifies CSVYGYTF.

The rearrangement links TRBV29-1 to TRBJ2-2; D gene unclear. Germline V gene lookup returns CDR1 SQVTM and CDR2 ANQGSEA. This CDR3 comprises 12 residues. V was clipped by 6 bases and J by 6 bases, with 11 bases between them. CDR3 sequence: CSVQTEAGELFF. DNA for the CDR3: TGCAGCGTCCAAACTGAAGCCGGGGAGCTGTTTTTT.

This chain connects TRBV20-1 to TRBJ1-5; no clear D gene. Germline V gene sequence: CDR1 DFQATT, CDR2 SNEGSKA (reference sequence). This CDR3 contains 12 residues. V was shortened by 6 bases and J by 4 bases, with 10 bases between the two germline ends. CDR3 nucleotides: TGCAGTGCAGCGGTACAGAATCAGCCCCAGCATTTT. Its protein product is CSAAVQNQPQHF.

This chain joins TRBV9 and TRBJ2-2, with D possibly being TRBD2 (5 bases). The CDR3 is made up of 18 amino acids. Between the trimmed V and J ends, which lost 0 bases and 4 bases, there was a span of 19 bases. Germline V CDR1 and CDR2: SGDLS, YYNGEE. The CDR3 is CASSVATRWQRSTGELFF. Here the CDR3 DNA reads TGTGCCAGCAGCGTAGCTACGAGATGGCAGCGGAGCACCGGGGAGCTGTTTTTT.